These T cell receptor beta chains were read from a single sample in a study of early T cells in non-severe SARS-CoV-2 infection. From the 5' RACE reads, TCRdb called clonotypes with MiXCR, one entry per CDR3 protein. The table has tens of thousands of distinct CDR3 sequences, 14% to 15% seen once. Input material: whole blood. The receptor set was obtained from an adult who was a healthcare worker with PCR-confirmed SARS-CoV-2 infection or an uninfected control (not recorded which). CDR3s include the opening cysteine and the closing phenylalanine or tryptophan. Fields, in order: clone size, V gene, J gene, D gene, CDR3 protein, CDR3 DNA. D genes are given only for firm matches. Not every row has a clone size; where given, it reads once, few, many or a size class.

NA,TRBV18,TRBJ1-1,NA,CASSQQGSAFF,TGTGCCAGCTCACAACAGGGTTCAGCTTTCTTT
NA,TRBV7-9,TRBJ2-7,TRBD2,CASSSAGANEQYF,TGTGCCAGCAGCTCCGCGGGAGCGAACGAGCAGTACTTC
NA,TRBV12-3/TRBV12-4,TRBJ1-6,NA,CASSSDRGSPLRF,TGTGCCAGCAGTTCCGACAGAGGTTCACCCCTCCGCTTT
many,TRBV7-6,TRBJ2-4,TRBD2,CASSLSGAGNIQYF,TGTGCCAGCAGCTTGAGCGGGGCTGGAAACATTCAGTACTTC
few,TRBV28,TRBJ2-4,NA,CASPIDIQYF,TGTGCCAGCCCCATAGACATTCAGTACTTC
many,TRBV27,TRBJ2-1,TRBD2,CASSTSGNEQFF,TGTGCCAGCAGTACTAGCGGCAATGAGCAGTTCTTC
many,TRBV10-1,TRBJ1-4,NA,CASPPRARRDEKLFF,TGCGCCAGCCCCCCTCGGGCCAGGAGGGACGAAAAACTGTTTTTT
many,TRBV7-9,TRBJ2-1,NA,CASSSFNEQFF,TGTGCCAGCAGTTCCTTCAATGAGCAGTTCTTC
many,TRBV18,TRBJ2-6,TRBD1,CASSPRRGSLWANVLTF,TGTGCCAGCTCACCACGCAGGGGGTCGTTATGGGCCAACGTCCTGACTTTC
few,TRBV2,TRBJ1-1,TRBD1,CASREGQGGLNTEAFF,TGTGCCAGCAGGGAGGGACAGGGAGGACTGAACACTGAAGCTTTCTTT
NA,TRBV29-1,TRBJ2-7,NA,CSVETRTYEQYF,TGCAGCGTTGAAACACGGACCTACGAGCAGTACTTC
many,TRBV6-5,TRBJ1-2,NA,CASSQTGNYGYTF,TGTGCCAGCAGTCAAACAGGGAACTATGGCTACACCTTC
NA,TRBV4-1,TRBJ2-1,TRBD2,CASSQVLAGNEQFF,TGCGCCAGCAGCCAAGTTCTAGCGGGTAATGAGCAGTTCTTC
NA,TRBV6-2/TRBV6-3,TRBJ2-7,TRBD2,CASRRAGGPDSSYEQYF,TGTGCCAGCAGACGAGCGGGAGGGCCCGATAGCTCCTACGAGCAGTACTTC
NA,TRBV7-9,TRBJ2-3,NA,CASSSTTSTDTQYF,TGTGCCAGCAGCTCTACTACGTCCACAGATACGCAGTATTTT
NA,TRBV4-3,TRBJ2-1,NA,CASSQVQRDEQFF,TGCGCCAGCAGCCAAGTCCAGCGCGATGAGCAGTTCTTC